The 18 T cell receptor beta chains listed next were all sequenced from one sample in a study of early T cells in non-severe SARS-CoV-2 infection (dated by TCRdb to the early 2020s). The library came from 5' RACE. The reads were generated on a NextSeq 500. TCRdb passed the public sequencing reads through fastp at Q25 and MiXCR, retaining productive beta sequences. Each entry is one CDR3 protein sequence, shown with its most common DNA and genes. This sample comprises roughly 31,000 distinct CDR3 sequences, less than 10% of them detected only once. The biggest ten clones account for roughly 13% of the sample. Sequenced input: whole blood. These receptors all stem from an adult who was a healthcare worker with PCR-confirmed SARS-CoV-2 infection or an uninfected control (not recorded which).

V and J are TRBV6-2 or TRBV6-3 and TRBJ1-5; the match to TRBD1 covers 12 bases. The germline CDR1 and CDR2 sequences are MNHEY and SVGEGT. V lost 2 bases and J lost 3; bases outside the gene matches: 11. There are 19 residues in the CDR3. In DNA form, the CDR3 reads TGTGCCAGCAGTTACCCCGGGGCCGGGACAGGGGGCGTCAATCAGCCCCAGCATTTT. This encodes CASSYPGAGTGGVNQPQHF.

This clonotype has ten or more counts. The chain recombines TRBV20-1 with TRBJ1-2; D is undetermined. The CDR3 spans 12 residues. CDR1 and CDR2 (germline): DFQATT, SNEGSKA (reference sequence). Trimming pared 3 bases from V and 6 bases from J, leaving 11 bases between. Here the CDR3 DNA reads TGCAGTGCTAGGGCCTCTACAGATGGCTACACCTTC. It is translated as CSARASTDGYTF.

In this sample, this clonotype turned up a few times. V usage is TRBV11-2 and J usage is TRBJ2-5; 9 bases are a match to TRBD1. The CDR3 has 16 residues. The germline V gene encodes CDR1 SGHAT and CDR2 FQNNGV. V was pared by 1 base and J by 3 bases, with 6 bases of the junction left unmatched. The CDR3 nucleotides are TGTGCCAGCAGCTTAGCCCTCCGGACAGGGGAAGAGACCCAGTACTTC. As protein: CASSLALRTGEETQYF.

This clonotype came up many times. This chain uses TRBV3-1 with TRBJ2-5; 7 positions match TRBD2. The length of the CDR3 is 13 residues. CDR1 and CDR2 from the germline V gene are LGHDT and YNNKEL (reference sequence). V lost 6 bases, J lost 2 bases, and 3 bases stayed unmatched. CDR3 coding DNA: TGTGCCAGCAGTAAGCGGGGACAAGAGACCCAGTACTTC. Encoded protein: CASSKRGQETQYF.

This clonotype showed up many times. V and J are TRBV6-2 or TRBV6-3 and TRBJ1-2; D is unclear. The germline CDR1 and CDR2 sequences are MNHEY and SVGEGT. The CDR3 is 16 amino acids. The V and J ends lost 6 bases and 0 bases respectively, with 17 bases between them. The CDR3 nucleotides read TGTGCCAGCAGCGATACGATGGGTCGTGCTAACTATGGCTACACCTTC. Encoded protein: CASSDTMGRANYGYTF.

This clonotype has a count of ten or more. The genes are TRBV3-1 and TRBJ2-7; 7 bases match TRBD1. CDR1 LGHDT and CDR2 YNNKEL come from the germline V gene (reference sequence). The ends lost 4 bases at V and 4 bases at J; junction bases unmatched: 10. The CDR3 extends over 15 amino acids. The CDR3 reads CASSRGQDALYEQYF. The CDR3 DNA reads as TGTGCCAGCAGCCGAGGACAGGATGCTCTTTACGAGCAGTACTTC.

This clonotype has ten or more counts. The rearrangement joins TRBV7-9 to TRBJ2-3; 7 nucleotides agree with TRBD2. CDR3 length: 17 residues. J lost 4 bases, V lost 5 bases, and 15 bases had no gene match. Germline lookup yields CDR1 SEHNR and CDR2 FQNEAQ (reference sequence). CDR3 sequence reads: CASSRSLGREFADTQYF. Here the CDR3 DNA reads TGTGCCAGCAGCCGTTCACTGGGGAGGGAGTTTGCAGATACGCAGTATTTT.

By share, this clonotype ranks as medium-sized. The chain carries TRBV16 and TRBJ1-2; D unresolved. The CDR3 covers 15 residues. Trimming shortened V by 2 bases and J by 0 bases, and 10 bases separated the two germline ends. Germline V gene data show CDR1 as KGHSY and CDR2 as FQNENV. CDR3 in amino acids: CASSQRQDPNYGYTF. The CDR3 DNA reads TGTGCCAGCAGCCAACGACAAGATCCTAACTATGGCTACACCTTC.

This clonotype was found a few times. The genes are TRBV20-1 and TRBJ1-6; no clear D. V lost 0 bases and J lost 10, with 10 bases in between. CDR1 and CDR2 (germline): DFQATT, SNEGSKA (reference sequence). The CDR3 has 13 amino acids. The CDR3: CSARDRVESPLHF. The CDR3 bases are TGCAGTGCTAGAGATCGGGTGGAATCACCCCTCCACTTT.

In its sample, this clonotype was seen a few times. The CDR3 loop reads CASSVVRDRGGYGYTF. Written as DNA, the CDR3 is TGTGCCAGCAGTGTCGTTAGGGACAGGGGAGGCTATGGCTACACCTTC. The J gene is TRBJ1-2, the V gene TRBV2; 10 positions match TRBD1. This CDR3 comprises 16 residues. V shed 4 bases and J 4 bases; nucleotides not matched to a gene: 9. Germline values: CDR1 SNHLY, CDR2 FYNNEI.

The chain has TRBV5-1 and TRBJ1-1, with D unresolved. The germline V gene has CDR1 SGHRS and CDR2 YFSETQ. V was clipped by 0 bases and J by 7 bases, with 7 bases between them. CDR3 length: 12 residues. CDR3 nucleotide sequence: TGCGCCAGCAGCTTGGCGGACGGTGAAGCTTTCTTT. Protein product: CASSLADGEAFF.

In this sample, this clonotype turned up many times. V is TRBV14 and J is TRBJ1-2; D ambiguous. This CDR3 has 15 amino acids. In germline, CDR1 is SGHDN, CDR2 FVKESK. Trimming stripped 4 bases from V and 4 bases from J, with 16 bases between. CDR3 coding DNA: TGTGCCAGCAGCCGATTGAGGGCCACTATCTATGGCTACACCTTC. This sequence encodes CASSRLRATIYGYTF.

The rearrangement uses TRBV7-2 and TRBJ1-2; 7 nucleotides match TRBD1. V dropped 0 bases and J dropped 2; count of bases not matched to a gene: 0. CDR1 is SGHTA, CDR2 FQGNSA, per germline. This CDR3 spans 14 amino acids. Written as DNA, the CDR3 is TGTGCCAGCAGCTTAGCGGACAGGAACTATGGCTACACCTTC. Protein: CASSLADRNYGYTF.

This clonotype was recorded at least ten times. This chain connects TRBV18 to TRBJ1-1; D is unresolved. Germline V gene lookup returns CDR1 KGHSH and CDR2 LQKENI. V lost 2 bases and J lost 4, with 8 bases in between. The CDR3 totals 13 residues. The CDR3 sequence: CASSPTSITEAFF. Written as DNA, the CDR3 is TGTGCCAGCTCACCAACCAGTATCACTGAAGCTTTCTTT.

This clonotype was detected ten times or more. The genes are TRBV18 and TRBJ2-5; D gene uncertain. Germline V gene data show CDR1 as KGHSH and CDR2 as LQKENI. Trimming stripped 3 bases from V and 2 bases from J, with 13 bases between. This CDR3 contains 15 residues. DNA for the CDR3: TGTGCCAGCTCACCCCTCAGGACCTCTCAAGAGACCCAGTACTTC. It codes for CASSPLRTSQETQYF.

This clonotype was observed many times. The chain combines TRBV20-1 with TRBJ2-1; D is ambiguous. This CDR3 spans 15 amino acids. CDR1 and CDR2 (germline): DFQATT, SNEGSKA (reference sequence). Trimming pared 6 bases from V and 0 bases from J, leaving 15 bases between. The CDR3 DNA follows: TGCAGTGCCCCGGACGGAACAAGCTCCTACAATGAGCAGTTCTTC. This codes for CSAPDGTSSYNEQFF.

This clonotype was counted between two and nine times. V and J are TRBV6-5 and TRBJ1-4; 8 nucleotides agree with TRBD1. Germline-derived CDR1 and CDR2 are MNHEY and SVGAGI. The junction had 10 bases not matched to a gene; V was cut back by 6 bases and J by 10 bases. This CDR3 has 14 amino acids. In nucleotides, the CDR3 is TGTGCCAGCAGACCCACAGGGGGGGCTGGAAAACTGTTTTTT. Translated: CASRPTGGAGKLFF.

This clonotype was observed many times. The CDR3 reads CASSLAGTGGQPQHF. CDR3 DNA: TGTGCCAGCAGTCTCGCCGGGACAGGGGGCCAGCCCCAGCATTTT. This chain connects TRBV6-2 or TRBV6-3 to TRBJ1-5; 12 bases are a match to TRBD1. This CDR3 has 15 residues. J lost 7 bases, V lost 5 bases, and 6 bases had no gene match. From germline, CDR1 is MNHEY and CDR2 SVGEGT.